Below, 22 T cell receptor beta chains from the same sample are listed, as sequenced in a study of blood T cell repertoires in COVID-19. Only in-frame clones appear in the TCRdb table, and some are missing; sequencing was by immunoSEQ multiplex PCR. The table includes approximately 340,000 clones, 87% detected once. The specimen sequenced was peripheral blood. Source of these receptors: a man aged 30-40 years with COVID-19, enrolled during active disease.

In its sample, this clone was seen once. This sequence joins TRBV7-3 and TRBJ2-1, with TRBD2 matching 10 bases. Germline V gene data show CDR1 as SGHTA and CDR2 as FQGTGA. The CDR3 consists of 15 residues. V gave up 6 bases and J gave up 5 bases; unmatched junction bases: 7. The CDR3 DNA reads TGTGCCAGCAGTCCTAGCGGGAGCAGGAACAATGAGCAGTTCTTC. Amino acid sequence: CASSPSGSRNNEQFF. The whole variable domain, remainder taken from reference TRBV7-3 and TRBJ2-1, is GAGVSQTPSNKVTEKGKYVELRCDPISGHTALYWYRQSLGQGPEFLIYFQGTGAADDSGLPNDRFFAVRPEGSVSTLKIQRTERGDSAVYLCASSPSGSRNNEQFFGPGTRLTVL.

The V and J genes are TRBV4-3 and TRBJ1-2, with a tentative D call TRBD1 (6 bases). CDR3 size: 16 residues. CDR1 LGHNA and CDR2 YSLEER come from the germline V gene. With 2 bases removed from V and 1 base from J, the gap between germline ends came to 14 bases. The CDR3 nucleotides read TGCGCCAGCAGCCAATTACACAGGGAGATTAACTATGGCTACACCTTC. Translated, it gives CASSQLHREINYGYTF.

A note on this clone: Other DNA sequences in this specimen translate into the identical CDR3. This sequence joins TRBV3-1 (or the pseudogene TRBV3-2) and TRBJ2-3, with 8 bases matching TRBD2. Germline lookup yields CDR1 LGHDT and CDR2 YNNKEL (reference sequence). CDR3 length: 13 amino acids. The ends lost 4 bases at V and 4 bases at J; junction bases unmatched: 1. The CDR3 loop reads CASSLGGADTQYF. The CDR3 DNA reads TGTGCCAGCAGCCTCGGGGGGGCAGATACGCAGTATTTT.

The chain combines TRBV30 with TRBJ1-2, with D maybe TRBD1 (5 bases). Trimming stripped 3 bases from V and 3 bases from J, with 11 bases between. The CDR3 is 13 amino acids. Germline V CDR1 and CDR2: GTSNPN, SVGIG (reference sequence). The CDR3: CAWSLQVDYGYTF. CDR3 DNA sequence: TGTGCCTGGAGCCTACAGGTCGACTATGGCTACACCTTC.

CDR3 in amino acids: CASTDLQEGGEKLFF. The CDR3, as DNA: TGTGCCAGTACCGACCTACAGGAGGGAGGTGAAAAACTGTTTTTT. The chain is built from TRBV19 and TRBJ1-4; D possibly corresponds to TRBD1 (5 bases). CDR1 is LNHDA and CDR2 is SQIVND in the germline V gene (reference sequence). The CDR3 spans 15 residues. Between the trimmed V and J ends, which lost 7 bases and 7 bases, there was a span of 19 bases.

This clone came up once. This sequence joins TRBV7-8 and TRBJ1-1; no clear D. CDR1 and CDR2 from the germline V gene are SGHVS and FQNEAQ. This CDR3 region has 13 residues. Deletions cut 5 bases from V and 0 bases from J, with 7 bases between. This chain's CDR3 is CASSRQMNTEAFF. The CDR3 region has the DNA TGTGCCAGCAGCCGCCAGATGAACACTGAAGCTTTCTTT.

The chain has TRBV19 and TRBJ2-2; D gene uncertain. V was cut by 5 bases and J by 2 bases, with 6 bases left in between. Germline CDR1 is LNHDA and CDR2 is SQIVND (reference sequence). The CDR3 sequence is 13 residues long. CDR3 nucleotide sequence: TGTGCCAGTAGTCGGAGAAACACCGGGGAGCTGTTTTTT. Encoded protein: CASSRRNTGELFF.

This clone was seen only once. The chain has TRBV5-1 and TRBJ1-1; no reliable D call. Between the trimmed V and J ends, which lost 5 bases and 4 bases, there was a span of 12 bases. Looked up from germline, CDR1 is SGHRS and CDR2 is YFSETQ. The CDR3 consists of 13 residues. The CDR3 spells CASRFSSGTEAFF. CDR3 DNA: TGCGCCAGCAGATTCTCCTCCGGCACTGAAGCTTTCTTT.

This clone was seen a single time. The V gene is TRBV19, the J gene TRBJ2-5; 11 bases fit TRBD2. The length of the CDR3 is 14 residues. Germline V gene sequence: CDR1 LNHDA, CDR2 SQIVND (reference sequence). The J segment lost 2 bases and the V segment lost 5 bases, leaving 1 base of the junction unmatched. This chain's CDR3 is CASSRLAGQETQYF. The DNA of the CDR3 is TGTGCCAGTAGTCGACTAGCGGGACAAGAGACCCAGTACTTC.

With respect to this clone: Other nucleotide sequences from this sample produce the same CDR3. The chain combines TRBV18 with TRBJ1-1, with 9 bases that match TRBD1. The CDR3 is 15 amino acids. The V segment lost 2 bases and the J segment 1 base; nucleotides outside the gene matches: 2. The V gene's germline CDR1 is KGHSH and CDR2 LQKENI. CDR3 protein: CASSPGTGRNTEAFF. For the CDR3, the DNA is TGTGCCAGCTCACCAGGGACAGGGCGGAACACTGAAGCTTTCTTT.

The V gene is TRBV4-2, the J gene TRBJ1-5; 8 positions match TRBD1. Germline V gives CDR1 LGHNA, CDR2 YNFKEQ. J was trimmed by 5 bases and V by 3 bases; bases with no gene match: 3. CDR3 size: 14 residues. The CDR3 here is CASSQGTGHQPQHF. CDR3 bases: TGTGCCAGCAGCCAGGGGACAGGACATCAGCCCCAGCATTTT.

The chain carries TRBV5-1 and TRBJ2-1; 11 nucleotides line up with TRBD2. Germline CDR1 SGHRS, CDR2 YFSETQ. CDR3 length equals 18 residues. Trimming cost V 2 bases and J 0 bases; bases outside gene matches: 7. The CDR3 sequence: CASSFLAGGPSSYNEQFF. The CDR3 nucleotides read TGCGCCAGCAGCTTCCTAGCGGGAGGCCCGAGCTCCTACAATGAGCAGTTCTTC.

The genes are TRBV2 and TRBJ1-3; D may be TRBD1 (6 bases). V dropped 3 bases and J dropped 3 bases, with 9 bases sitting between them. There are 14 residues in the CDR3. Germline-derived CDR1 and CDR2 are SNHLY and FYNNEI. The CDR3 region is CASSEGAGGNTIYF. The CDR3 region has the DNA TGTGCCAGCAGTGAGGGGGCTGGTGGAAACACCATATATTTT.

This chain uses TRBV4-1 with TRBJ2-1, with 12 bases identical to TRBD1. This CDR3 has 13 amino acids. The germline CDR1 and CDR2 sequences are MGHRA and YSYEKL. Losses at the gene ends were 10 bases for V and 5 bases for J; bases not matched to a gene: 3. The CDR3 DNA reads as TGCGCCACCCGGGACAGGGGGCACAATGAGCAGTTCTTC. Translated: CATRDRGHNEQFF.

This chain joins TRBV5-1 and TRBJ2-1; TRBD2 matches at 9 bases. This CDR3 comprises 15 residues. J lost 8 bases, V lost 4 bases, and 10 bases had no gene match. Germline loops: CDR1 SGHRS, CDR2 YFSETQ. CDR3: CASSRGGSGSYEQFF. CDR3 DNA: TGCGCCAGCAGCCGAGGGGGTAGCGGGAGCTATGAGCAGTTCTTC.

The gene calls are TRBV4-3 and TRBJ1-2; the match to TRBD1 covers 7 bases. Trimming took 0 bases from V and 0 from J; bases not matched to a gene: 10. The CDR3 spans 18 residues. Germline loops: CDR1 LGHNA, CDR2 YSLEER. The CDR3 DNA follows: TGCGCCAGCAGCCAAGAACCGGACAGGTTTAATTCTAACTATGGCTACACCTTC. Translated, it gives CASSQEPDRFNSNYGYTF.

The genes are TRBV2 and TRBJ2-2; TRBD2 is a possible D gene (7 bases). Between the trimmed V and J ends, which lost 10 bases and 4 bases, there was a span of 13 bases. Germline V gives CDR1 SNHLY, CDR2 FYNNEI. This CDR3 is built from 13 residues. CDR3 loop: CAIHREGTGELFF. CDR3 nucleotide sequence: TGTGCCATCCACAGGGAGGGCACCGGGGAGCTGTTTTTT.

This clone has a handful of counts. The rearrangement links TRBV29-1 to TRBJ2-7, with D uncertain. The CDR3 spans 13 residues. V lost 1 base, J lost 2 bases, and 9 bases lay in between. Per germline, CDR1 SQVTM and CDR2 ANQGSEA. The CDR3 is CSVEGTLPYEQYF. CDR3 nucleotide sequence: TGCAGCGTTGAAGGAACTCTTCCCTACGAGCAGTACTTC.

The gene calls are TRBV30 and TRBJ2-5; D is unresolved. Germline assignment: CDR1 GTSNPN and CDR2 SVGIG (reference sequence). V lost 1 base to trimming and J lost 4 bases, with 7 bases between them. The CDR3 spans 12 residues. CDR3 DNA: TGTGCCTGGAGTGCCACGGGAGAGACCCAGTACTTC. As protein: CAWSATGETQYF. The entire variable domain, with the rest obtained from reference TRBV30 and TRBJ2-5, is as follows: SQTIHQWPATLVQPVGSPLSLECTVEGTSNPNLYWYRQAAGRGLQLLFYSVGIGQISSEVPQNLSASRPQDRQFILSSKKLLLSDSGFYLCAWSATGETQYFGPGTRLLVL.

The chain couples TRBV6-1 to TRBJ2-6, with D possibly being TRBD1 (5 bases). Germline CDR1 and CDR2: MNHNS and SASEGT. Trimming pared 5 bases from V and 3 bases from J, leaving 11 bases between. The CDR3 is made up of 15 amino acids. The CDR3 is CASSFDRHGANVLTF. CDR3 bases: TGTGCCAGCAGTTTCGACAGACATGGGGCCAACGTCCTGACTTTC.

This chain links TRBV6-2 or TRBV6-3 with TRBJ2-1, with D perhaps matching TRBD2 (6 bases). The germline gives CDR1 MNHEY, CDR2 SVGEGT. The V gene lost 2 bases and the J gene lost 1 base, with 12 bases spanning the gap. This CDR3 is built from 16 residues. This chain's CDR3 is CASSYPGTRSYNEQFF. In DNA, the CDR3 is TGTGCCAGCAGTTACCCCGGGACTCGTTCCTACAATGAGCAGTTCTTC.

V usage is TRBV18 and J usage is TRBJ2-7; a weak D match, TRBD1 (6 bases). This CDR3 is 14 amino acids long. Germline CDR1 is KGHSH and CDR2 is LQKENI. The V end lost 0 bases, the J end lost 3 bases, and 9 bases lay between the germline ends. DNA for the CDR3: TGTGCCAGCTCACCACCGTACAGGGACTACGAGCAGTACTTC. Its protein is CASSPPYRDYEQYF.